This paragraph reports one T cell receptor (beta chain). Its specificity is unknown. Germline-derived CDR1 and CDR2 are GTSNPN and SVGIG (reference sequence). The CDR3 is 15 amino acids. The V end lost 2 bases, the J end lost 1 base, and 14 bases lay between the germline ends. This sample is part of a study of CD4+ T cells in melanoma. Whole-study results and caveats: CD8+ T cell, macrophage and B cell function reportedly correlated with neoantigen-specific CD4+ T cells. Neoantigen-specific CD4+ T cells in melanoma reportedly had diverse differentiation states.

Data came from immunoSEQ multiplex PCR; TCRdb stores just in-frame clones and leaves some out. The table lists about 14,000 clones, 65% to 80% of them singletons, with around 16% in the top ten. The source material was cells from a culture (not recorded whether cultured in vitro). The receptor comes from a human donor with melanoma. The chain recombines TRBV30 with TRBJ1-1, with a weak D call TRBD1 (5 bases). The CDR3 DNA reads TGTGCCTGGAGTTCTCGGGGGACCTCGAACACTGAAGCTTTCTTT. This sequence encodes CAWSSRGTSNTEAFF.